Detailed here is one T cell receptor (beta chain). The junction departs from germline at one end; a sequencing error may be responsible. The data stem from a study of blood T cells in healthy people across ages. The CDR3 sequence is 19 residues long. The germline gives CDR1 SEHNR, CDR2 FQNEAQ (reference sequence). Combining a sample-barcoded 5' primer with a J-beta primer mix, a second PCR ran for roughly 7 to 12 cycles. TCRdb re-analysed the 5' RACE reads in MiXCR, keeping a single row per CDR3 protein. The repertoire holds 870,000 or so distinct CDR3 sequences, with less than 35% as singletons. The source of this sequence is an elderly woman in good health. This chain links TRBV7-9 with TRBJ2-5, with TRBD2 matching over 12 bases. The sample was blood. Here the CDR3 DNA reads TGCGCCAGCAGCGAGACTAGCGGGGGTACGACCTTACATCAAGAGACCCAGTACTTC. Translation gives CASSETSGGTTLHQETQYF.